Listed here is a single TCR beta chain. Its cognate antigen is unknown. The sample belongs to a study of cytomegalovirus exposure and HLA in healthy donors. Findings and limits, study-wide: Reportedly, diagnosis of cytomegalovirus status by the classifier showed high specificity and sensitivity. In a later analysis, TCR beta V- and J-gene trimming was associated with a missense DCLRE1C variant. Most TCR sequences proved rare, with some public TCRs found in many donors.

The PCR was carried out with 60 Vbeta primers and 13 Jbeta primers. Assay used: immunoSEQ multiplex PCR; TCRdb lists only in-frame clones, some missing. The sample yields 85,000 to 100,000 clones, around four fifths seen once. This sequence was found in a man aged 25-40 years in good health and CMV-seronegative. The sequencing input was PBMCs.

CDR3 residues: CASSLLGGLLRANYGYTF. The CDR3 DNA reads as TGTGCCAGCAGCTTATTGGGGGGACTGCTTCGAGCTAACTATGGCTACACCTTC. The rearrangement links TRBV7-8 to TRBJ1-2, with TRBD1 as a possible D gene (5 bases). The CDR3 is made up of 18 amino acids. V was cut by 2 bases and J by 0 bases, with 19 bases left in between. CDR1 is SGHVS and CDR2 is FQNEAQ in the germline V gene.